Below are 24 T cell receptor beta chains sequenced from a single sample in a study of T cells after yellow fever vaccination. Using its own MiXCR run on the 5' RACE reads, TCRdb lists one record per CDR3 protein. This sample carries about 350,000 distinct CDR3 sequences, roughly 12% of them seen once, and the ten largest clones take roughly 18%. Here the sequenced sample was PBMCs, taken on the day of the first yellow fever vaccination. The receptor source for this set is a man younger than 35 who received the YFV17D yellow fever vaccine.

A few counts support this clonotype. The rearrangement joins TRBV6-5 to TRBJ2-7; D gene uncertain. V lost 4 bases to trimming and J lost 2 bases, with 12 bases between them. This CDR3 comprises 14 residues. Per germline, CDR1 MNHEY and CDR2 SVGAGI. In DNA, the CDR3 is TGTGCCAGCAGTTGGACCGATGCACCCTACGAGCAGTACTTC. It encodes CASSWTDAPYEQYF.

This clonotype showed up just a few times. The chain links TRBV27 to TRBJ1-2; 7 bases fit TRBD1. Germline V CDR1 and CDR2: MNHEY, SMNVEV (reference sequence). The CDR3 covers 14 residues. The junction had 8 bases not matched to a gene; V was cut back by 5 bases and J by 5 bases. The CDR3 here is CASSPRQGLYGYTF. The CDR3 bases are TGTGCCAGCAGTCCGCGACAGGGCCTTTATGGCTACACCTTC.

There are a few counts of this clonotype. The DNA for the CDR3 is TGTGCCAGCAGCTCAGACAGGGATAGTGGCTACACCTTC. It translates to CASSSDRDSGYTF. This chain links TRBV7-2 with TRBJ1-2; 7 bases align to TRBD1. CDR1 and CDR2 (germline): SGHTA, FQGNSA. Trimming at V came to 4 bases and at J to 7 bases, leaving 6 bases not matched to a gene. There are 13 residues in the CDR3.

The J gene is TRBJ2-1, the V gene TRBV7-6; D ambiguous. V was shortened by 2 bases and J by 8 bases, with 13 bases between the two germline ends. The CDR3 extends over 14 amino acids. CDR1 is SGHVS and CDR2 is FNYEAQ in the germline V gene. CDR3 in DNA: TGTGCCAGCAGCTTAAGTTCGGGTAGTGATGAGCAGTTCTTC. It yields the protein CASSLSSGSDEQFF.

This clonotype was observed a few times. The chain uses TRBV4-3 and TRBJ1-1; TRBD1 is a possible D gene (6 bases). The V end was cut by 3 bases, the J end by 4 bases, with 12 bases between. The CDR3 extends over 14 amino acids. Germline CDR1 and CDR2: LGHNA and YSLEER. CDR3 region: CASSHGGQPTEAFF. The CDR3 nucleotides are TGCGCCAGCAGCCACGGTGGACAGCCCACTGAAGCTTTCTTT.

This clonotype has more than one count but fewer than ten. The V and J genes are TRBV6-1 and TRBJ2-2, with 11 bases aligning to TRBD2. Per germline, CDR1 MNHNS and CDR2 SASEGT. The J segment lost 1 base and the V segment lost 7 bases, leaving 5 bases of the junction unmatched. This CDR3 region has 16 residues. The CDR3 DNA follows: TGTGCCAGCAAACAAGGGACTAGCGGGAACACCGGGGAGCTGTTTTTT. Amino acid sequence: CASKQGTSGNTGELFF.

The chain uses TRBV5-1 and TRBJ1-4; D is perhaps TRBD1 (5 bases). The CDR3 totals 14 residues. Trimming stripped 4 bases from V and 6 bases from J, with 13 bases between. Germline CDR1 and CDR2: SGHRS and YFSETQ. The CDR3 is CASSMSGTDEKLFF. CDR3 coding DNA: TGCGCCAGCAGCATGTCCGGGACGGATGAAAAACTGTTTTTT.

The chain joins TRBV20-1 to TRBJ2-1; 9 bases are shared with TRBD2. Unmatched junction bases numbered 3, after V lost 1 base and J lost 5 bases. This CDR3 has 14 residues. CDR1 DFQATT and CDR2 SNEGSKA come from the germline V gene (reference sequence). CDR3 in DNA: TGCAGTGCTAGAGCCAGCGGGGGGCACAATGAGCAGTTCTTC. Translation gives CSARASGGHNEQFF.

This clonotype has only a few counts. V and J are TRBV11-2 and TRBJ1-4; a possible D gene is TRBD1 (5 bases). This CDR3 comprises 18 residues. The germline CDR1 and CDR2 sequences are SGHAT and FQNNGV. Deletions cut 2 bases from V and 2 bases from J, with 18 bases between. The CDR3 is CASSLKGLRANTNEKLFF. The CDR3 bases are TGTGCCAGCAGCTTAAAGGGGCTGAGGGCTAATACTAATGAAAAACTGTTTTTT.

This clonotype was picked up a small number of times. The chain joins TRBV6-2 or TRBV6-3 to TRBJ1-2; D perhaps matches TRBD1 (6 bases). Per the germline V gene, CDR1 is MNHEY and CDR2 is SVGEGT. The V and J ends lost 8 bases and 2 bases respectively, with 12 bases between them. The CDR3 consists of 13 residues. The CDR3 is CASAGARNYGYTF. The DNA of the CDR3 is TGTGCCAGCGCGGGGGCGCGGAACTATGGCTACACCTTC.

This clonotype was counted a few times. The V call is TRBV5-4, the J call TRBJ1-1; TRBD1 might be the D (6 bases). Trimming stripped 4 bases from V and 4 bases from J, with 17 bases between. The V gene's germline CDR1 is SGHNT and CDR2 YYREEE (reference sequence). The CDR3 is made up of 15 amino acids. The CDR3 is CASSPRGGSVTEAFF. Written as DNA, the CDR3 is TGTGCCAGCAGCCCTCGAGGGGGTTCGGTCACTGAAGCTTTCTTT.

This clonotype was seen many times. This chain links TRBV6-1 with TRBJ2-3; a weak D match, TRBD2 (5 bases). Looked up from germline, CDR1 is MNHNS and CDR2 is SASEGT. The CDR3 totals 15 residues. V gave up 4 bases and J gave up 3 bases, with 14 bases separating them. The CDR3 region is CASSVRDPATDTQYF. The CDR3 nucleotides read TGTGCCAGCAGTGTTCGGGATCCGGCGACAGATACGCAGTATTTT.

The chain uses TRBV11-1 and TRBJ2-1; 10 positions match TRBD2. This CDR3 is built from 18 residues. Trimming took 5 bases from V and 8 from J; bases not matched to a gene: 18. Germline V gene sequence: CDR1 SGHAT, CDR2 FQDESV (reference sequence). The CDR3 loop is CASSPTSGLAGGRYEQFF. CDR3 sequence (DNA): TGTGCCAGCAGCCCAACGTCCGGCTTAGCGGGGGGACGTTATGAGCAGTTCTTC. Together with reference TRBV11-1 and TRBJ2-1, the CDR3 gives the full variable domain: EAEVAQSPRYKITEKSQAVAFWCDPISGHATLYWYRQILGQGPELLVQFQDESVVDDSQLPKDRFSAERLKGVDSTLKIQPAELGDSAMYLCASSPTSGLAGGRYEQFFGPGTRLTVL.

This clonotype was seen a few times. This rearrangement joins TRBV20-1 to TRBJ1-1; tentatively, D is TRBD1 (6 bases). CDR1 and CDR2 from the germline V gene are DFQATT and SNEGSKA (reference sequence). The CDR3 covers 14 residues. V lost 4 bases to trimming and J lost 1 base, with 13 bases between them. CDR3 loop: CSAKRTGSNTEAFF. In DNA, the CDR3 is TGCAGTGCTAAAAGAACAGGGTCGAACACTGAAGCTTTCTTT.

This chain joins TRBV12-3 or TRBV12-4 and TRBJ1-1, with D uncertain. CDR3 size: 13 residues. Trimming cost V 5 bases and J 10 bases, with 17 bases left between them. In DNA, the CDR3 is TGTGCCAGCAGTCTTTCTCCACCTCGGGGAGCTTTCTTT. Its translation: CASSLSPPRGAFF.

This clonotype was counted only a few times. V is TRBV11-2 and J is TRBJ2-3; possibly TRBD1 for D (5 bases). This CDR3 is 14 amino acids long. Germline V gene sequence: CDR1 SGHAT, CDR2 FQNNGV. Between the trimmed V and J ends, which lost 3 bases and 5 bases, there was a span of 12 bases. CDR3 nucleotides: TGTGCCAGCAGCTTTACTGGGGCGCTAGATACGCAGTATTTT. This translates into CASSFTGALDTQYF. The whole variable domain, filled in from reference TRBV11-2 and TRBJ2-3, reads EAGVAQSPRYKIIEKRQSVAFWCNPISGHATLYWYQQILGQGPKLLIQFQNNGVVDDSQLPKDRFSAERLKGVDSTLKIQPAKLEDSAVYLCASSFTGALDTQYFGPGTRLTVL.

This clonotype was seen more than once but under ten times. The chain carries TRBV6-5 and TRBJ2-7, with D perhaps matching TRBD2 (6 bases). Trimming took 6 bases from V and 2 from J, leaving 14 bases between them. This CDR3 has 14 amino acids. CDR1 and CDR2 (germline): MNHEY, SVGAGI. The DNA for the CDR3 is TGTGCCAGCAGGTACGGGACTGAAGCCTACGAGCAGTACTTC. Translation gives CASRYGTEAYEQYF.

The chain links TRBV4-1 to TRBJ2-2; unclear D gene. Germline V CDR1 and CDR2: MGHRA, YSYEKL. There are 16 residues in the CDR3. V dropped 4 bases and J dropped 1 base, with 13 bases sitting between them. In DNA form, the CDR3 reads TGCGCCAGCAGCCTCCGCCAGTTGGGGAACACCGGGGAGCTGTTTTTT. Protein product: CASSLRQLGNTGELFF.

This clonotype was counted a few times. The chain uses TRBV7-2 and TRBJ2-3; 7 positions agree with TRBD2. The germline gives CDR1 SGHTA, CDR2 FQGNSA. The CDR3 totals 13 residues. V lost 8 bases to trimming and J lost 5 bases; unmatched junction nucleotides: 7. CDR3 region: CASRERGVDTQYF. CDR3 coding DNA: TGTGCCAGCCGCGAGCGGGGAGTAGATACGCAGTATTTT.

The chain links TRBV5-1 to TRBJ2-1; D may match TRBD1 or TRBD2 (5 bases each). There are 14 residues in the CDR3. Per the germline V gene, CDR1 is SGHRS and CDR2 is YFSETQ. Trimming took 0 bases from V and 7 from J, leaving 11 bases between them. CDR3 nucleotides: TGCGCCAGCAGCTTGGCGGGGACGTGGAATGAGCAGTTCTTC. It translates to CASSLAGTWNEQFF.

J is TRBJ2-7 and V is TRBV20-1; D might be TRBD1 (6 bases). The V end was cut by 6 bases, the J end by 4 bases, with 22 bases between. CDR1 is DFQATT and CDR2 is SNEGSKA in the germline V gene (reference sequence). CDR3 length: 15 residues. CDR3 sequence reads: CSALLPGRTDYEQYF. In DNA form, the CDR3 reads TGCAGTGCACTCCTCCCGGGCAGGACAGATTACGAGCAGTACTTC.

This clonotype has just a few counts. The V gene is TRBV30, the J gene TRBJ1-5; D is perhaps TRBD1 (5 bases). V lost 4 bases, J lost 2 bases, and 9 bases lay in between. Germline V CDR1 and CDR2: GTSNPN, SVGIG (reference sequence). CDR3 length: 13 residues. CDR3 region: CAWTVQGNQPQHF. CDR3 nucleotide sequence: TGTGCCTGGACCGTACAGGGCAATCAGCCCCAGCATTTT.

The chain links TRBV7-8 to TRBJ2-5, with a possible D match to TRBD1 (5 bases). This CDR3 has 13 amino acids. Trimming took 2 bases from V and 7 from J, leaving 11 bases between them. Looked up from germline, CDR1 is SGHVS and CDR2 is FQNEAQ. The CDR3 spells CASSLRGQGTQYF. The CDR3 DNA follows: TGTGCCAGCAGCTTAAGGGGCCAGGGGACCCAGTACTTC.

The chain has TRBV28 and TRBJ2-3, with a tentative D call TRBD2 (6 bases). V lost 6 bases to trimming and J lost 3 bases, with 19 bases between them. This CDR3 has 16 amino acids. Per germline, CDR1 MDHEN and CDR2 SYDVKM. CDR3 loop: CASSPSGRLRTDTQYF. The CDR3 nucleotides are TGTGCCAGCAGCCCTTCAGGGAGGCTTAGAACAGATACGCAGTATTTT.